The rows below give T cell receptor beta chains drawn from one sample of a study of blood T cell repertoires in COVID-19. This table comes from immunoSEQ multiplex PCR, and its TCRdb copy is limited to in-frame clones, with some not included. Of about 93,000 clones in the sample, roughly 85% are singletons; the top ten hold approximately 15%. The sample consisted of peripheral blood. The receptors derive from a human donor in a cohort sampled during active COVID-19. The CDR3 runs from the conserved cysteine through the conserved F or W. A D gene is named only where the DNA matches it firmly. Clone size is not always given. Where it is, it says once, few, many or a class for expanded clones.

>11|TRBV29-1|TRBJ2-1|once|NA
TGCAGCGTTGGAATCGGGGTAGATCAGTTCTTC
CSVGIGVDQFF
>16|TRBV11-2|TRBJ2-7|NA|TRBD2
TGTGCCAGCAGCTTAGCGGGACTAGCGGGGGGCTACGAGCAGTACTTC
CASSLAGLAGGYEQYF
>14|TRBV21-1|TRBJ2-7|NA|NA
TGTGCCAGCAGCAAAGGAGGACAGGACTACGAGCAGTACTTC
CASSKGGQDYEQYF
>13|TRBV2|TRBJ2-7|NA|NA
TGTGCCAGCCTAGGGACGGTTGGGGGGAAGCAGTACTTC
CASLGTVGGKQYF
>11|TRBV5-6|TRBJ1-2|NA|NA
TGTGCCAGCACCCGAGGGTATGGCTACACCTTC
CASTRGYGYTF
>15|TRBV30|TRBJ1-1|NA|TRBD1
TGTGCCTGGAGTCCAATCCGGGACAGGGCTCCTGAAGCTTTCTTT
CAWSPIRDRAPEAFF
>15|TRBV24-1|TRBJ2-6|NA|NA
TGTGCCACCAGTAGCTCGGGTTCTGGGGCCAACGTCCTGACTTTC
CATSSSGSGANVLTF
>19|TRBV11-3|TRBJ2-1|NA|TRBD2
TGTGCCAGCAGCTTAGGTTGGCTAGCGGGGGGCTCCGACTACAATGAGCAGTTCTTC
CASSLGWLAGGSDYNEQFF
>14|TRBV28|TRBJ1-3|NA|TRBD1
TGTGCCAGCAGCCCGGACAGGGTTGGAAACACCATATATTTT
CASSPDRVGNTIYF
>15|TRBV5-1|TRBJ2-2|few|NA
TGCGCCAGCAGCTTGGACAGACAAAACACCGGGGAGCTGTTTTTT
CASSLDRQNTGELFF
>15|TRBV7-9|TRBJ1-5|NA|NA
TGTGCCAGCAGCCTTGCAGCGAATAGCAATCAGCCCCAGCATTTT
CASSLAANSNQPQHF
>15|TRBV6-6|TRBJ2-1|NA|TRBD2
TGTGCCAGCAGTTACCGGCTAGCGGCTGACAATGAGCAGTTCTTC
CASSYRLAADNEQFF
>13|TRBV18|TRBJ1-4|NA|NA
TGTGCCAGCTCACCACCAGGGGGAGAAAAACTGTTTTTT
CASSPPGGEKLFF
>16|TRBV7-9|TRBJ2-5|NA|TRBD2
TGTGCCAGCAGCACAAGAGCGGGAAGCCCAGGTGTGACCCAGTACTTC
CASSTRAGSPGVTQYF
>14|TRBV28|TRBJ1-1|NA|NA
TGTGCCAGCAGGACTCGGCTTGGGAACACTGAAGCTTTCTTT
CASRTRLGNTEAFF
>15|TRBV6-1|TRBJ1-4|NA|TRBD1
TGTGCCAGCAGTGAGGGGGACAGGGATAATGAAAAACTGTTTTTT
CASSEGDRDNEKLFF
>15|TRBV6-5|TRBJ2-7|few|TRBD2
TGTGCCAGCAGACCGAGGACTAGCGGGAGAGGCGAGCAGTACTTC
CASRPRTSGRGEQYF
>15|TRBV9|TRBJ2-3|NA|NA
TGTGCCAGCAGCGTAACTTACACAGGGCCGAATACGCAGTATTTT
CASSVTYTGPNTQYF
>13|TRBV7-6|TRBJ1-2|NA|TRBD1
TGTGCCAGCAGCCCCCGACAGGGAGGCGGCTACACCTTC
CASSPRQGGGYTF
>13|TRBV12-3/TRBV12-4|TRBJ1-5|NA|NA
TGTGCCAGCAGTAGGACAGCCAATCAGCCCCAGCATTTT
CASSRTANQPQHF
>15|TRBV6-1|TRBJ1-5|once|TRBD1
TGTGCCAGCAGTGAGGCCGGGACAGGAATCGAGCCCCAGCATTTT
CASSEAGTGIEPQHF
>15|TRBV3-1/TRBV3-2|TRBJ2-4|NA|NA
TGTGCCAGCAGCCAAGCCTTGAGCGTGGGTAACATTCAGTACTTC
CASSQALSVGNIQYF
>18|TRBV19|TRBJ1-5|NA|TRBD1
TGTGCCAGTAGTAAAGTAGGACAGGCAGTTTCGGGCAATCAGCCCCAGCATTTT
CASSKVGQAVSGNQPQHF
>12|TRBV27|TRBJ2-7|NA|NA
TGTGCCAGCCTCGCCCCAGGAGGGGAGCAGTACTTC
CASLAPGGEQYF
>13|TRBV30|TRBJ2-4|NA|TRBD2
TGTGCCTGCGCTGGGGGGGTCGGGAACATTCAGTACTTC
CACAGGVGNIQYF
>15|TRBV7-9|TRBJ2-1|NA|NA
TGTGCCAGCAGCCCCCCGGGAGTCTCTGGGAATGAGCAGTTCTTC
CASSPPGVSGNEQFF
>12|TRBV7-9|TRBJ2-7|NA|NA
TGTGCCAGCAGCCGGGACGCGGGACTTCCATACTTC
CASSRDAGLPYF
>15|TRBV7-9|TRBJ2-1|NA|TRBD2
TGTGCCAGCGCCCCCCCGGGACTAGCTAAAAATGAGCAGTTCTTC
CASAPPGLAKNEQFF
>13|TRBV3-1/TRBV3-2|TRBJ1-1|NA|NA
TGTGCCAGCAGCCAAGGGGCGAACACTGAAGCTTTCTTT
CASSQGANTEAFF
>17|TRBV24-1|TRBJ2-2|many|NA
TGTGCCACCAGTGACAAACGACAGAGCCAGTACACCGGGGAGCTGTTTTTT
CATSDKRQSQYTGELFF
>12|TRBV29-1|TRBJ1-2|NA|NA
TGCAGCGGAGGGGACACCAACTATGGCTACACCTTC
CSGGDTNYGYTF
>16|TRBV4-1|TRBJ2-7|few|NA
TGCGCCAGCAGTCCGAACCCGGGGGGCTCCCCCTACGAGCAGTACTTC
CASSPNPGGSPYEQYF
>16|TRBV10-1|TRBJ2-2|once|TRBD2
TGCGCCGTTAGAGTCAGAGGGAGGGCGAACACCGGGGAGCTGTTTTTT
CAVRVRGRANTGELFF
>14|TRBV5-4|TRBJ1-1|few|TRBD1
TGTGCCAGCAGCTCGGGACAGCTAAACACTGAAGCTTTCTTT
CASSSGQLNTEAFF
>15|TRBV19|TRBJ2-1|few|TRBD1
TGTGCCAGTAGTATTCAGGGGGTGGTGTACAATGAGCAGTTCTTC
CASSIQGVVYNEQFF
>14|TRBV3-1/TRBV3-2|TRBJ1-5|NA|NA
TGTGCCAGCAGCCAAGGCCGCGGCAATCAGCCCCAGCATTTT
CASSQGRGNQPQHF
>12|TRBV29-1|TRBJ1-4|NA|NA
TGCAGCGTTTATGGATCGGGTGAAAAACTGTTTTTT
CSVYGSGEKLFF
>11|TRBV18|TRBJ2-7|NA|TRBD1
TGTGCCAGCTCGTCGACAGGGGAGCAGTACTTC
CASSSTGEQYF
>12|TRBV12-3/TRBV12-4|TRBJ2-1|NA|NA
TGTGCCAGCAGTTTAGGGAGCGGTGAGCAGTTCTTC
CASSLGSGEQFF
>13|TRBV2|TRBJ2-7|NA|NA
TGTGCCAGCAGAAAGGACACTTCCTACGAGCAGTACTTC
CASRKDTSYEQYF
>15|TRBV7-6|TRBJ2-5|NA|TRBD1
TGTGCCAGCAGCTTAGGACAGGGCTACCAAGAGACCCAGTACTTC
CASSLGQGYQETQYF
>15|TRBV7-8|TRBJ1-4|NA|TRBD1
TGTGCCAGCAGCGCCCGGGACAGCTATAATGAAAAACTGTTTTTT
CASSARDSYNEKLFF
>15|TRBV21-1|TRBJ2-2|NA|NA
TGTGCCAGCAGTTCAGGGTACTGGATCACCGGGGAGCTGTTTTTT
CASSSGYWITGELFF
>14|TRBV5-4|TRBJ1-5|few|NA
TGTGCCAGCAGCCTAGGGGGTAGCAATCAGCCCCAGCATTTT
CASSLGGSNQPQHF
>13|TRBV9|TRBJ1-2|few|NA
TGTGCCAGCAGCGACAGCTTATTCTATGGCTACACCTTC
CASSDSLFYGYTF
>11|TRBV28|TRBJ1-2|NA|NA
TGTGCCAGCAGTTTAAACTGGGGCTACACCTTC
CASSLNWGYTF
>14|TRBV3-1/TRBV3-2|TRBJ2-5|NA|NA
TGTGCCAGCAGCCAAAGGAAGAGGGTAGGGACCCAGTACTTC
CASSQRKRVGTQYF
>16|TRBV7-6|TRBJ2-2|NA|NA
TGTGCCAGCAGCTTAGCGCAGGGGACGAACACCGGGGAGCTGTTTTTT
CASSLAQGTNTGELFF
>13|TRBV10-1|TRBJ2-1|NA|NA
TGCGCCAGCACGAGGATCGACTACAATGAGCAGTTCTTC
CASTRIDYNEQFF
>15|TRBV19|TRBJ1-5|NA|NA
TGTGCCAGTACTGTAGACCAGGGCGGAAATCAGCCCCAGCATTTT
CASTVDQGGNQPQHF
>14|TRBV28|TRBJ2-7|NA|TRBD2
TGTGCCAGCAACCAACTAGCGGAGGATTACGAGCAGTACTTC
CASNQLAEDYEQYF
>15|TRBV28|TRBJ1-6|NA|TRBD1
TGTGCCAGCAGTAAACCGGGACAGAATAATTCACCCCTCCACTTT
CASSKPGQNNSPLHF
>14|TRBV28|TRBJ1-1|many|NA
TGTGCCAGCAGCCTGGACGGGGTGAACACTGAAGCTTTCTTT
CASSLDGVNTEAFF
>15|TRBV7-2|TRBJ2-3|NA|TRBD2
TGTGCCAGCAGCTTAACTAGCGGGGGGGCAGATACGCAGTATTTT
CASSLTSGGADTQYF
>14|TRBV10-2|TRBJ2-3|NA|NA
TGCGCCAGCAGTGATGTGACTATCACAGATACGCAGTATTTT
CASSDVTITDTQYF
>14|TRBV6-5|TRBJ2-7|NA|NA
TGTGCCAGCAGCTTACAGGGAAATATTGGCGAGCAGTACTTC
CASSLQGNIGEQYF
>14|TRBV2|TRBJ1-3|once|TRBD1
TGTGCCAGCAGGAAGGGACAGGGAGGAAACACCATATATTTT
CASRKGQGGNTIYF
>15|TRBV2|TRBJ2-3|once|TRBD2
TGTGCCAGCGGTCCCAGCGGGGGGCCCACAGATACGCAGTATTTT
CASGPSGGPTDTQYF
>16|TRBV3-1/TRBV3-2|TRBJ2-3|NA|TRBD2
TGTGCCAGCAGCCAAGGAGGCGGGGGGGAAATCGGTACGCAGTATTTT
CASSQGGGGEIGTQYF
>14|TRBV18|TRBJ1-4|few|TRBD1
TGTGCCAGCTCAACACAGGGGGCAAGCGAAAAACTGTTTTTT
CASSTQGASEKLFF